This passage covers 12 T cell receptor beta chains from one sample sequenced in a study of shared clonotypes between healthy human individuals. Measured with immunoSEQ multiplex PCR; TCRdb has only the in-frame clones, and not every one. This table has 1,400,000 or so clones, 98% to 99% appearing once. The sample was naive CD4+ T cells sorted from blood. The sample's subset: CD45RA+ positively selected. The source is a man aged 25-45 years in good health.

The chain uses TRBV2 and TRBJ2-3; 7 bases are a match to TRBD1. CDR1 and CDR2 from the germline V gene are SNHLY and FYNNEI. The CDR3 sequence is 13 residues long. Germline trimming cut 7 bases from V and 3 bases from J; bases unmatched to any gene: 4. The CDR3 reads CASIRDRTDTQYF. DNA for the CDR3: TGTGCCAGCATCCGGGACAGAACAGATACGCAGTATTTT. The whole variable domain, remainder taken from reference TRBV2 and TRBJ2-3, is EPEVTQTPSHQVTQMGQEVILRCVPISNHLYFYWYRQILGQKVEFLVSFYNNEISEKSEIFDDQFSVERPDGSNFTLKIRSTKLEDSAMYFCASIRDRTDTQYFGPGTRLTVL.

The CDR3 here is CASSLLAGGVQTQYF. The CDR3 DNA is TGTGCCAGCAGTTTATTAGCGGGGGGAGTTCAGACCCAGTACTTC. This chain connects TRBV28 to TRBJ2-5, with 10 bases identical to TRBD2. Germline assignment: CDR1 MDHEN and CDR2 SYDVKM. This CDR3 has 15 amino acids. V was pared by 1 base and J by 6 bases, with 5 bases of the junction left unmatched.

This sequence joins TRBV27 and TRBJ2-3; 8 bases align to TRBD1. Germline assignment: CDR1 MNHEY and CDR2 SMNVEV (reference sequence). This CDR3 region has 17 residues. Trimming took 0 bases from V and 4 from J; bases not matched to a gene: 9. The CDR3 reads CASSLSVTGGWSDTQYF. For the CDR3, the DNA is TGTGCCAGCAGTTTATCGGTAACAGGGGGATGGTCAGATACGCAGTATTTT.

This chain joins TRBV28 and TRBJ2-1; D possibly corresponds to TRBD1 (6 bases). Germline V lookup: CDR1 MDHEN, CDR2 SYDVKM. Trimming shortened V by 8 bases and J by 0 bases, and 8 bases separated the two germline ends. This CDR3 comprises 13 residues. The CDR3 loop is CASQGSSYNEQFF. In DNA, the CDR3 is TGTGCCAGCCAGGGGAGCTCCTACAATGAGCAGTTCTTC.

V gene TRBV27 combines with J gene TRBJ2-7, with 7 bases lining up with TRBD1. CDR3 length: 15 residues. J lost 0 bases, V lost 4 bases, and 6 bases had no gene match. Germline CDR1 is MNHEY and CDR2 is SMNVEV (reference sequence). The chain's CDR3 is CASSSTGFGSYEQYF. In DNA form, the CDR3 reads TGTGCCAGCAGTTCGACAGGGTTCGGCTCCTACGAGCAGTACTTC.

The chain couples TRBV29-1 to TRBJ1-1; D gene uncertain. V was trimmed by 7 bases and J by 1 base, leaving 10 bases between them. CDR1 and CDR2 from the germline V gene are SQVTM and ANQGSEA. The CDR3 runs to 12 residues. The CDR3 sequence is CSGGSKNTEAFF. CDR3 in DNA: TGCAGCGGCGGGTCTAAGAACACTGAAGCTTTCTTT.

The chain has TRBV5-4 and TRBJ2-1; D not certain. The germline CDR1 and CDR2 sequences are SGHNT and YYREEE (reference sequence). The CDR3 covers 16 residues. V gave up 2 bases and J gave up 3 bases, with 15 bases separating them. CDR3 protein: CASSFPGRVGYNEQFF. The CDR3 DNA reads TGTGCCAGCAGCTTCCCCGGACGAGTAGGCTACAATGAGCAGTTCTTC.

This chain connects TRBV18 to TRBJ2-3, with 8 nucleotides matching TRBD1. Germline CDR1 is KGHSH and CDR2 is LQKENI. The CDR3 sequence is 16 residues long. Unmatched junction bases numbered 5, after V lost 3 bases and J lost 0 bases. For the CDR3, the DNA is TGTGCCAGCTCACCTGAGGACAGGGCTAGCACAGATACGCAGTATTTT. Translating it yields CASSPEDRASTDTQYF. The full variable domain, with the rest looked up from reference TRBV18 and TRBJ2-3, is NAGVMQNPRHLVRRRGQEARLRCSPMKGHSHVYWYRQLPEEGLKFMVYLQKENIIDESGMPKERFSAEFPKEGPSILRIQQVVRGDSAAYFCASSPEDRASTDTQYFGPGTRLTVL.

The chain carries TRBV20-1 and TRBJ2-7; D might be TRBD2 (5 bases). V dropped 7 bases and J dropped 6 bases, with 10 bases sitting between them. The germline V gene has CDR1 DFQATT and CDR2 SNEGSKA (reference sequence). This CDR3 contains 10 residues. Written as DNA, the CDR3 is TGCAGTGTCTTCGAGGGCGAGCAGTACTTC. It specifies CSVFEGEQYF.

The chain carries TRBV27 and TRBJ2-1; TRBD1 is a possible D gene (5 bases). The CDR3 length is 16 residues. Germline-derived CDR1 and CDR2 are MNHEY and SMNVEV (reference sequence). V was pared by 2 bases and J by 4 bases, with 15 bases between. The CDR3 nucleotides are TGTGCCAGCAGTTTAATGACAGTAAGTGAGTACAATGAGCAGTTCTTC. It encodes CASSLMTVSEYNEQFF.

V is TRBV9 and J is TRBJ2-1; the D call may be TRBD1 or TRBD2 (7 bases each). Germline V lookup: CDR1 SGDLS, CDR2 YYNGEE. Trimming took off 3 bases at V and 7 bases at J, with 14 bases between the two ends. The CDR3 has 14 residues. In nucleotides, the CDR3 is TGTGCCAGCAGCGAGCGGGGACAGTTGAATGAGCAGTTCTTC. Amino acid sequence: CASSERGQLNEQFF. The whole variable domain, filled in from reference TRBV9 and TRBJ2-1, reads DSGVTQTPKHLITATGQRVTLRCSPRSGDLSVYWYQQSLDQGLQFLIQYYNGEERAKGNILERFSAQQFPDLHSELNLSSLELGDSALYFCASSERGQLNEQFFGPGTRLTVL.

Note on this clone: Other DNA sequences in the sample encode the same CDR3. The chain recombines TRBV18 with TRBJ2-7; 8 positions agree with TRBD2. After removal of 3 bases from V and 2 bases from J, the junction contained 6 bases not matched to a gene. The CDR3 runs 15 residues. Germline loops: CDR1 KGHSH, CDR2 LQKENI. The CDR3 loop is CASSPRLAGTYEQYF. CDR3 nucleotide sequence: TGTGCCAGCTCACCGAGATTAGCGGGAACCTACGAGCAGTACTTC.